This T cell receptor beta chain was obtained from a study of CD4 T cells in relation to SARS-CoV-2 and coronaviruses. Study-wide results and caveats: Crossreactive clones expanded significantly less to SARS-CoV-2 than monoreactive clones.

CD4+ T cells from unexposed donors were obtained before the COVID-19 pandemic (2011-2018). CD4+ T cells were isolated from the cells after more than nine days of culture. The V gene's germline CDR1 is SGHTA and CDR2 FQGTGA. CDR3 length: 16 amino acids. With 1 base removed from V and 0 bases from J, the gap between germline ends came to 13 bases. Worth noting for this clone: The antigen remains unidentified.

This table comes from immunoSEQ multiplex PCR, and its TCRdb copy is limited to in-frame clones, with some not included. The data show 20,000 to 25,000 clones, about 80% seen once. Input material: CD4+ T cells from PBMCs, cultured in vitro. V is TRBV7-3 and J is TRBJ2-7; D uncertain. This receptor was taken from a human donor in good health. The CDR3 DNA reads TGTGCCAGCAGCTTAAAATCATCAGGTATCTCCTACGAGCAGTACTTC. Translation: CASSLKSSGISYEQYF.